This TCR beta chain was captured in a study of post-analysis software for immune sequencing data (dated by TCRdb to 2015 to 2017). With regard to the full study: Disease courses on record covered relapsing-remitting, secondary progressive and progressive-relapsing multiple sclerosis, though some patients had no subtype annotation. The patient repertoires were set against approximately 10 previously published healthy control repertoires from donors whose ages ranged from roughly 6 to 26 years. A subset of samples was prepared in parallel using single-end sample barcoding, then pooled and co-amplified after Illumina adapter ligation. Findings and caveats that apply to the study as a whole: The control group was slightly older than the multiple sclerosis patient group. Strong co-clustering of samples prepared in the same batch was shown by direct clustering with F measure, prompting a batch-effect correction. Significantly lower normalized Chao1 diversity was found in multiple sclerosis patients than in controls, suggesting substantial peripheral T-cell clonal expansion. Patients showed significantly higher frequencies than controls for a few TRBV segments, among them TRBV5-6, TRBV5-1 and TRBV20-1.

Its CDR3 holds 14 amino acids, cysteine through phenylalanine. The DNA shown is the 42-base CDR3, in frame from base 1. The V and J ends are trimmed by 4 bases and 0 bases, leaving 10 bases between them. For CDR1 and CDR2, the germline V gene lists SGHTA and FQGNSA. TCR beta repertoires were profiled from peripheral blood of roughly 13 young patients with multiple sclerosis to demonstrate the VDJtools post-analysis software. The patients with multiple sclerosis were children and adolescents between roughly 6 and 15 years of age. The protocol used for the library was PCR. TCRdb names Illumina HiSeq 2500 as the instrument used. To reduce PCR and sequencing biases, unique molecular identifiers were built into the TCR beta cDNA libraries. Every 1 to 10 million input T cells yielded approximately 500,000 cDNA molecules, meaning each molecule approximated one T cell. The patient libraries were prepared and sequenced with the same protocol used for the earlier healthy control dataset. Within a given batch, samples were prepared together, multiplexed and sequenced on the same HiSeq lane. Under the source paper's analysis protocol: Raw barcoded reads were processed with MIGEC, discarding single-read molecular identifier groups before consensus assembly and CDR3 extraction. Clonotype tables were post-analysed with VDJtools, and diversity was normalized by down-sampling all datasets to the smallest sample size. In repertoire overlap clustering, CDR3 amino acid sequences, but not nucleotide sequences, were matched to correct batch-related cross-sample contamination. The public sequencing data were trimmed at Q25 with fastp and processed into clonotypes with MiXCR by TCRdb, which kept only in-frame beta chains. Rows matching on CDR3 protein sequence are summarized as one entry with the most common DNA and genes. TCRdb's processing, not the authors' own work, is the source of the V and J calls. In all, the sample holds approximately 440,000 distinct CDR3 sequences, and 40% to 55% of those were seen once. The ten largest make up around 10% of the sample.

This clonotype was seen a handful of times. Its specific antigen is unknown. Qualities for individual bases were not recorded, and no much larger clone is one base off. The sequence is built from TRBV7-2 and TRBJ2-7; a tentative D call is TRBD2 (6 bases match). The source material was blood. The origin of this receptor is a girl under 18 with multiple sclerosis. The DNA sequence is as follows: TGTGCCAGCAGCTCTAGCGCGAGCTCCTACGAGCAGTACTTC. It translates to CASSSSASSYEQYF.